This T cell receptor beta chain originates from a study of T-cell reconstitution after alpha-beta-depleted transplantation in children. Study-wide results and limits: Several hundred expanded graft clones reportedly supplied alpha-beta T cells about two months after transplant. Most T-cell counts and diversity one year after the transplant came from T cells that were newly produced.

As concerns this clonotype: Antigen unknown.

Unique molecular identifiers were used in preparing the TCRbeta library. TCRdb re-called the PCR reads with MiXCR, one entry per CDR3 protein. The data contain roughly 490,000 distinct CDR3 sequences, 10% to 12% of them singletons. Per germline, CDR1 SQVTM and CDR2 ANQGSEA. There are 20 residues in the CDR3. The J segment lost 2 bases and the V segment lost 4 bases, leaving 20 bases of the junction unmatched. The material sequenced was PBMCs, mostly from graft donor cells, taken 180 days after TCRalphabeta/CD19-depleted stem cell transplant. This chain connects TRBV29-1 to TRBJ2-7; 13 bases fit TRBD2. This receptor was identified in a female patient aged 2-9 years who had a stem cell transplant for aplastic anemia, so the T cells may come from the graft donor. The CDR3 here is CSVGFPPGTSGIVGPYEQYF. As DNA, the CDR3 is TGCAGCGTTGGGTTTCCCCCCGGGACTAGCGGGATCGTTGGTCCCTACGAGCAGTACTTC.